Presented here are 13 T cell receptor beta chains from one specimen sequenced in a study of CD8 T cells in Susac syndrome. Random hexamers served to reverse transcribe about 0.5 to 1 ug RNA. MiXCR, applied by TCRdb to the immunoSEQ multiplex PCR reads, yields one record per CDR3 protein. The table lists around 81,000 distinct CDR3 sequences, 94% of them singletons. The sample was CD8+ T cells from PBMCs. Source of these receptors: a human donor with Susac syndrome.

The rearrangement joins TRBV6-5 to TRBJ2-7, with D possibly being TRBD1 (5 bases). Germline V lookup: CDR1 MNHEY, CDR2 SVGAGI. The CDR3 loop spans 13 amino acids. V gave up 11 bases and J gave up 3 bases, with 17 bases separating them. The CDR3 sequence: CAPMYGAVYEQYF. The CDR3 DNA sequence: TGTGCCCCCATGTATGGGGCAGTCTACGAGCAGTACTTC.

This chain connects TRBV18 to TRBJ1-4, with 7 bases matching TRBD1. Looked up from germline, CDR1 is KGHSH and CDR2 is LQKENI. This CDR3 comprises 15 residues. V trimming: 4 bases; J trimming: 0 bases; junction bases outside the gene matches: 2. The CDR3 spells CASSLTGATNEKLFF. In DNA, the CDR3 is TGTGCCAGCTCACTCACAGGGGCAACTAATGAAAAACTGTTTTTT.

The V gene is TRBV9, the J gene TRBJ1-3; no clear D gene. The CDR3 loop spans 14 amino acids. Trimming stripped 1 base from V and 8 bases from J, with 13 bases between. CDR1 and CDR2 (germline): SGDLS, YYNGEE. CDR3 sequence: CASSVMSSEDTIYF. The DNA for the CDR3 is TGTGCCAGCAGCGTAATGAGTTCGGAAGACACCATATATTTT.

CDR3 sequence reads: CASSSSLGDTQYF. CDR3 bases: TGTGCCAGCAGCTCTTCTCTCGGGGATACGCAGTATTTT. The J gene is TRBJ2-3, the V gene TRBV7-9; D not certain. The germline V and J ends were trimmed by 4 bases and 6 bases, with 11 bases remaining between them. The CDR3 runs 13 residues. Germline V gives CDR1 SEHNR, CDR2 FQNEAQ (reference sequence).

The table lists this clonotype with a count of one. This chain joins TRBV9 and TRBJ2-3; D could derive from TRBD1 or TRBD2 (5 bases each). V was shortened by 4 bases and J by 5 bases, with 14 bases between the two germline ends. Looked up from germline, CDR1 is SGDLS and CDR2 is YYNGEE. The CDR3 has 14 residues. Here the CDR3 reads CASSSGTPGDTQYF. Written as DNA, the CDR3 is TGTGCCAGCAGCTCCGGGACCCCGGGAGATACGCAGTATTTT.

The chain has TRBV7-6 and TRBJ2-2; D is possibly TRBD1 (5 bases). With 3 bases removed from V and 4 bases from J, the gap between germline ends came to 12 bases. Germline CDR1 and CDR2: SGHVS and FNYEAQ. The CDR3 runs 15 residues. The CDR3 DNA reads TGTGCCAGCAGCTTTAGGGGCCAGTTCACCGGGGAGCTGTTTTTT. Residues: CASSFRGQFTGELFF.

V and J are TRBV2 and TRBJ2-3; D not certain. V was shortened by 3 bases and J by 1 base, with 11 bases between the two germline ends. CDR1 and CDR2 (germline): SNHLY, FYNNEI. The CDR3 covers 15 residues. CDR3: CASSDSSSGTDTQYF. In DNA form, the CDR3 reads TGTGCCAGCAGTGACAGTTCCTCGGGCACAGATACGCAGTATTTT.

The V call is TRBV3-1, the J call TRBJ2-2; D gene ambiguous. The CDR3 loop spans 15 amino acids. The germline V gene encodes CDR1 LGHDT and CDR2 YNNKEL (reference sequence). V dropped 4 bases and J dropped 3 bases, with 12 bases sitting between them. The DNA of the CDR3 is TGTGCCAGCAGCCCCTCCGTAAGGGACACCGGGGAGCTGTTTTTT. Its protein is CASSPSVRDTGELFF.

V and J are TRBV7-9 and TRBJ2-7; unclear D gene. CDR1 SEHNR and CDR2 FQNEAQ come from the germline V gene (reference sequence). The ends were cut back, 7 bases at V and 1 base at J, with 11 bases in the middle. This CDR3 is built from 13 residues. The CDR3 DNA is TGTGCCAGCAACGTCGGAGTTTCCTACGAGCAGTACTTC. This sequence encodes CASNVGVSYEQYF.

This sequence joins TRBV7-3 and TRBJ2-6; no clear D. CDR3 length: 16 amino acids. The germline V and J ends were trimmed by 4 bases and 2 bases, with 12 bases remaining between them. Germline CDR1 reads SGHTA; CDR2 reads FQGTGA. The CDR3 region is CASSSPWDAGANVLTF. CDR3 DNA: TGTGCCAGCAGCTCGCCTTGGGATGCTGGGGCCAACGTCCTGACTTTC.

The chain links TRBV4-3 to TRBJ1-1; unclear D gene. CDR1 and CDR2 (germline): LGHNA, YSLEER. The germline V and J ends were trimmed by 0 bases and 4 bases, with 21 bases remaining between them. This CDR3 region has 18 residues. CDR3 in DNA: TGCGCCAGCAGCCAAGATGAACCTCCTTTGGATCGGGGCACTGAAGCTTTCTTT. This translates into CASSQDEPPLDRGTEAFF.

The chain joins TRBV27 to TRBJ1-1; no definite D call. The CDR3 sequence is 12 residues long. V was trimmed by 8 bases and J by 4 bases, leaving 11 bases between them. Germline V gene data show CDR1 as MNHEY and CDR2 as SMNVEV (reference sequence). CDR3 nucleotide sequence: TGTGCCAGCGGTAGGCGGGGCACTGAAGCTTTCTTT. Protein sequence: CASGRRGTEAFF.

This rearrangement joins TRBV7-9 to TRBJ2-7; D assignment may be TRBD1 or TRBD2 (5 bases each). CDR3 length: 15 amino acids. CDR1 and CDR2 (germline): SEHNR, FQNEAQ (reference sequence). V lost 5 bases, J lost 7 bases, and 21 bases lay in between. The chain's CDR3 is CASSPWGIGAREQYF. DNA for the CDR3: TGTGCCAGCAGCCCATGGGGGATTGGTGCACGGGAGCAGTACTTC.